By frequency in the sample, the clone carrying this T cell receptor (beta chain) is large. Its antigen is still unknown. The sample belongs to a study of T cell repertoires in aging, cancer and after chemotherapy. In the study overall: Paired samples before and after chemotherapy came from glioblastoma patients receiving temozolomide-based therapy. The full dataset contained around 10 million TCR reads. General study findings and limits: Healthy donors lost TCR diversity with age mainly through richness, cancer patients through richness and evenness. These repertoire data do not allow conclusions about immunological memory after chemotherapy.

Multiplex touch-down PCR with TRB-A/B primers amplified rearranged V-D-J TRB sequences. Each CDR3 protein is one row after TCRdb ran MiXCR on the multiplex PCR reads. The sample lists about 1,600 distinct CDR3 sequences; approximately 23% were seen once. The template was genomic DNA from peripheral blood, not RNA. Sequenced: blood. This TCR was recovered from a human donor with a solid tumor.

DNA of the CDR3: TGTGCCAGCAGCTTGGCAGGACAGGGGAAGTATGGCTACACCTTC. Translation: CASSLAGQGKYGYTF. The chain uses TRBV5-4 and TRBJ1-2; TRBD1 matches at 9 bases. CDR3 length: 15 residues. V was pared by 0 bases and J by 5 bases, with 5 bases of the junction left unmatched. Germline CDR1 and CDR2: SGHNT and YYREEE (reference sequence).